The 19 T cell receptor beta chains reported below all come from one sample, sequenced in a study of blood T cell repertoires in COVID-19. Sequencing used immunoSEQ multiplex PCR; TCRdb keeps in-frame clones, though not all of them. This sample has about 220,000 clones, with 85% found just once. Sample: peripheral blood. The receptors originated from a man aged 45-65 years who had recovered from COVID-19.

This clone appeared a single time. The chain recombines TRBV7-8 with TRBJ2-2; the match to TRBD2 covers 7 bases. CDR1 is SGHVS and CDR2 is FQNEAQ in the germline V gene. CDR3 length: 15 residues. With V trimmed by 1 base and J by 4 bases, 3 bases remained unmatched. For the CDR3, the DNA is TGTGCCAGCAGCTTAGTCCCGGGGGGCACCGGGGAGCTGTTTTTT. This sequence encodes CASSLVPGGTGELFF.

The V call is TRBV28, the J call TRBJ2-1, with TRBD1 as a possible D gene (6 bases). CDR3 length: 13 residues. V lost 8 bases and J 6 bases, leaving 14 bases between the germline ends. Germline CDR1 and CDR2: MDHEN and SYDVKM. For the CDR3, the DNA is TGTGCCAGCGCCCGACAGGTACTCAATGAGCAGTTCTTC. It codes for CASARQVLNEQFF.

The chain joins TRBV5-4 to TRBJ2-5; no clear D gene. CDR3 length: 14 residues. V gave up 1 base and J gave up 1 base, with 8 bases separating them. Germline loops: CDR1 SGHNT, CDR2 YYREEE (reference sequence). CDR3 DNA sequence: TGTGCCAGCAGCTTGTGGGCAGTCCAAGAGACCCAGTACTTC. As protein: CASSLWAVQETQYF.

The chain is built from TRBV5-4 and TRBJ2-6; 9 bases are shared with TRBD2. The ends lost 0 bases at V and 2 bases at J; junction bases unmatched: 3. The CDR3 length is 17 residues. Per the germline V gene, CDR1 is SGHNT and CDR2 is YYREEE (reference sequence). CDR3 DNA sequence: TGTGCCAGCAGCTTGGTTGCGGGAGGGACTGGGGCCAACGTCCTGACTTTC. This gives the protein CASSLVAGGTGANVLTF. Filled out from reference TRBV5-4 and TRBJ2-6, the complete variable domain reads ETGVTQSPTHLIKTRGQQVTLRCSSQSGHNTVSWYQQALGQGPQFIFQYYREEENGRGNFPPRFSGLQFPNYSSELNVNALELDDSALYLCASSLVAGGTGANVLTFGAGSRLTVL.

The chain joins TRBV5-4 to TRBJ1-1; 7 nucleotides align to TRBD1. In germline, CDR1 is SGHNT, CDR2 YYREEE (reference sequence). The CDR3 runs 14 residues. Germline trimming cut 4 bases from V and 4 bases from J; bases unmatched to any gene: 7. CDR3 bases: TGTGCCAGCAGCACAGCCGGGACAGCCACTGAAGCTTTCTTT. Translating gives CASSTAGTATEAFF.

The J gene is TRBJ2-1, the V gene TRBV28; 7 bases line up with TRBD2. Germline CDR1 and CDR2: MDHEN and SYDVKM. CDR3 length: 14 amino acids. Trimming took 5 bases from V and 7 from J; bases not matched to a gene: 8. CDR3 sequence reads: CASSPRGLWNEQFF. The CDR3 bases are TGTGCCAGCAGTCCCCGGGGACTATGGAATGAGCAGTTCTTC.

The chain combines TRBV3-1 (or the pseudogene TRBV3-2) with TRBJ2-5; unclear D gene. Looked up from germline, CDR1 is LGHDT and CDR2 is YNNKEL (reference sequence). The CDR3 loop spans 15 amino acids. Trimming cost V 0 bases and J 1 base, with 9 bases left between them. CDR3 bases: TGTGCCAGCAGCCAAGAATGGGCCACCCAAGAGACCCAGTACTTC. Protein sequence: CASSQEWATQETQYF.

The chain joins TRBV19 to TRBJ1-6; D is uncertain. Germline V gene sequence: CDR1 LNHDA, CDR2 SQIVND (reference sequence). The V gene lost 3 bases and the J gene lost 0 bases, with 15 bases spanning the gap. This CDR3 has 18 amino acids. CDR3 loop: CASSILITPGSYNSPLHF. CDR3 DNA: TGTGCCAGTAGTATCCTTATCACTCCAGGCTCCTATAATTCACCCCTCCACTTT.

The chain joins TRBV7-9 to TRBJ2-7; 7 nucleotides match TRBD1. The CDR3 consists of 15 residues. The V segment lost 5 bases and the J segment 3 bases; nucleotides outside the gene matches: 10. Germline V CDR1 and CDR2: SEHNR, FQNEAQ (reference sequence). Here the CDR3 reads CASSLRDSERYEQYF. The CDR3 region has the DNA TGTGCCAGCAGCCTCCGGGACAGTGAGCGCTACGAGCAGTACTTC.

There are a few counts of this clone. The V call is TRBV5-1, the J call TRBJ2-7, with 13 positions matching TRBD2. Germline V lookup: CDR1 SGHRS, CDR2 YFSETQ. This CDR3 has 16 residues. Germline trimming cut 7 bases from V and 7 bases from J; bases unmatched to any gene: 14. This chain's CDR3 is CASQLSSGLAGVEQYF. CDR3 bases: TGCGCCAGCCAGCTCTCCTCTGGACTAGCGGGAGTGGAGCAGTACTTC.

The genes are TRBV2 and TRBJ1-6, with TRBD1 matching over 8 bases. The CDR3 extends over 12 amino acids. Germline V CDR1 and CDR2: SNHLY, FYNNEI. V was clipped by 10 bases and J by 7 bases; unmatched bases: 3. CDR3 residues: CATRTGNSPLHF. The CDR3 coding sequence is TGTGCCACCCGGACAGGGAATTCACCCCTCCACTTT.

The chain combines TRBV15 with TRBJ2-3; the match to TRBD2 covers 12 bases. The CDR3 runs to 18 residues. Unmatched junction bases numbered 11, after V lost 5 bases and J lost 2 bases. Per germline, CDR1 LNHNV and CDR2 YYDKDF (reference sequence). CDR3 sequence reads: CATSFPQGLAGITDTQYF. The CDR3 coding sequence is TGTGCCACCAGCTTCCCCCAAGGACTAGCGGGAATCACAGATACGCAGTATTTT. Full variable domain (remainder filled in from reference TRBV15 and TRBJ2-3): DAMVIQNPRYQVTQFGKPVTLSCSQTLNHNVMYWYQQKSSQAPKLLFHYYDKDFNNEADTPDNFQSRRPNTSFCFLDIRSPGLGDTAMYLCATSFPQGLAGITDTQYFGPGTRLTVL.

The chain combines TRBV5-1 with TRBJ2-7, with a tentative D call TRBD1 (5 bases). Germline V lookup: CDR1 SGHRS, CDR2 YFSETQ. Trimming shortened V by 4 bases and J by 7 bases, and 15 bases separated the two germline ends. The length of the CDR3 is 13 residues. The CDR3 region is CASSQGTLGEQYF. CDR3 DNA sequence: TGCGCCAGCAGCCAGGGTACCCTAGGAGAGCAGTACTTC. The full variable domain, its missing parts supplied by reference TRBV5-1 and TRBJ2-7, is KAGVTQTPRYLIKTRGQQVTLSCSPISGHRSVSWYQQTPGQGLQFLFEYFSETQRNKGNFPGRFSGRQFSNSRSEMNVSTLELGDSALYLCASSQGTLGEQYFGPGTRLTVT.

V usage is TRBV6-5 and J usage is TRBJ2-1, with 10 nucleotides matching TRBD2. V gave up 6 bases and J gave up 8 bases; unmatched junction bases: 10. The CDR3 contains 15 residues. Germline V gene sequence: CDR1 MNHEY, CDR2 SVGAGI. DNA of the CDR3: TGTGCCAGCAGCGCAGCGGGAGGGCCTTTTGATGAGCAGTTCTTC. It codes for CASSAAGGPFDEQFF.

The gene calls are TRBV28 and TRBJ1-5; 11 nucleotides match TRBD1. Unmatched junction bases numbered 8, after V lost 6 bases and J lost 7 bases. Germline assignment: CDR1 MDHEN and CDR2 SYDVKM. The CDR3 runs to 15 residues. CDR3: CASSRPGQGGQPQHF. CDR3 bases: TGTGCCAGCAGCCGTCCGGGACAGGGGGGGCAGCCCCAGCATTTT.

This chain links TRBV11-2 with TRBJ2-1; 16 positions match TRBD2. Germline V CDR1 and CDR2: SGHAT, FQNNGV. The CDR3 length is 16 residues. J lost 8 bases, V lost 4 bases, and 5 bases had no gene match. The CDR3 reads CASSSTGLAGGHEQFF. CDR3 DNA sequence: TGTGCCAGCAGCTCGACGGGACTAGCGGGAGGGCATGAGCAGTTCTTC.

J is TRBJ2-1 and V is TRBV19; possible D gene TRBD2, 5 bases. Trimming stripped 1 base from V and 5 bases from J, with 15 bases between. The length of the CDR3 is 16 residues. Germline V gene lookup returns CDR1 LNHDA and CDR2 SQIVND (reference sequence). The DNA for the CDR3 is TGTGCCAGTAGTATAGTGACTTCGACTACGCACAATGAGCAGTTCTTC. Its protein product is CASSIVTSTTHNEQFF. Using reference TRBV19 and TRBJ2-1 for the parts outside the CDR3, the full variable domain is DGGITQSPKYLFRKEGQNVTLSCEQNLNHDAMYWYRQDPGQGLRLIYYSQIVNDFQKGDIAEGYSVSREKKESFPLTVTSAQKNPTAFYLCASSIVTSTTHNEQFFGPGTRLTVL.

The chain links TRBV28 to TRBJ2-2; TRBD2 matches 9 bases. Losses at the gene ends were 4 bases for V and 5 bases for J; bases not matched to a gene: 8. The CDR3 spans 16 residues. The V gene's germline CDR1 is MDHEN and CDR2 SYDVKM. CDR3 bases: TGTGCCAGCAGTTCCGCACCGGGACTAGCAACCGGGGAGCTGTTTTTT. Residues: CASSSAPGLATGELFF. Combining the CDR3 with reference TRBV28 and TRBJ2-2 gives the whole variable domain DVKVTQSSRYLVKRTGEKVFLECVQDMDHENMFWYRQDPGLGLRLIYFSYDVKMKEKGDIPEGYSVSREKKERFSLILESASTNQTSMYLCASSSAPGLATGELFFGEGSRLTVL.

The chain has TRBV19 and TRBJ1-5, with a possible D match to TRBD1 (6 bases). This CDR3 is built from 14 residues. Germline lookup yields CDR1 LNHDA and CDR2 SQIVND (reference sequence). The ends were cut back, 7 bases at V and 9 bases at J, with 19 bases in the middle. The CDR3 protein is CASTLGHWRGPQHF. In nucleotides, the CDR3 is TGTGCCAGTACCCTGGGACACTGGAGAGGGCCCCAGCATTTT.